A selection of T cell receptor beta chains follows, all from one sample in a study of T-cell reconstitution after alpha-beta-depleted transplantation in children. TCRdb recomputed calls from the PCR reads with MiXCR, one row per CDR3 protein. The sample has about 260,000 distinct CDR3 sequences, 11% seen once. The sample consisted of peripheral blood, taken 180 days after TCRalphabeta/CD19-depleted stem cell transplant. The origin of the receptors is a male patient between 2 and 10 years old who had a stem cell transplant for chronic granulomatous disease, so the T cells may come from the graft donor. Each CDR3 is given with its conserved first and last residue. A D gene is named only where the DNA matches it firmly. Where a row states a size, it is once, few, many or the class of an expanded clone; other rows omit it.

D gene: -; clone size: many; J gene: TRBJ1-1; V gene: TRBV6-5; CDR3 protein: CASSFSGLRTEAFF; CDR3 DNA: TGTGCCAGCAGTTTCTCGGGCCTGCGCACTGAAGCTTTCTTT
D gene: TRBD2; clone size: many; J gene: TRBJ2-4; V gene: TRBV3-1; CDR3 protein: CASSQDRSGSGDIQYF; CDR3 DNA: TGTGCCAGCAGCCAAGATCGAAGCGGGAGCGGGGACATTCAGTACTTC
D gene: -; clone size: many; J gene: TRBJ2-2; V gene: TRBV9; CDR3 protein: CASSPHGSPGGELFF; CDR3 DNA: TGTGCCAGCAGCCCTCACGGTAGCCCCGGCGGGGAGCTGTTTTTT
D gene: TRBD2; clone size: -; J gene: TRBJ2-3; V gene: TRBV29-1; CDR3 protein: CSVCGRHTDTQYF; CDR3 DNA: TGCAGCGTGTGCGGGAGACACACAGATACGCAGTATTTT
D gene: -; clone size: many; J gene: TRBJ1-1; V gene: TRBV3-1; CDR3 protein: CASSHTGTEAFF; CDR3 DNA: TGTGCCAGCAGCCATACAGGGACTGAAGCTTTCTTT
D gene: TRBD2; clone size: many; J gene: TRBJ2-2; V gene: TRBV19; CDR3 protein: CASSMAGAPGTGELFF; CDR3 DNA: TGTGCCAGTAGTATGGCGGGAGCCCCGGGCACCGGGGAGCTGTTTTTT
D gene: -; clone size: many; J gene: TRBJ2-7; V gene: TRBV7-2; CDR3 protein: CASSRSSSDLLAGEQYF; CDR3 DNA: TGTGCCAGCAGTCGTAGTTCCTCAGATTTACTGGCTGGGGAGCAGTACTTC
D gene: -; clone size: many; J gene: TRBJ1-4; V gene: TRBV7-9; CDR3 protein: CASSSYRVGEKLFF; CDR3 DNA: TGTGCCAGCAGCTCTTACAGGGTCGGGGAAAAACTGTTTTTT
D gene: TRBD1; clone size: many; J gene: TRBJ1-2; V gene: TRBV12-3/TRBV12-4; CDR3 protein: CASSPNLGQGDYGYTF; CDR3 DNA: TGTGCCAGCAGTCCGAACCTGGGACAGGGGGATTATGGCTACACCTTC
D gene: TRBD2; clone size: medium-sized; J gene: TRBJ2-1; V gene: TRBV7-8; CDR3 protein: CASSPGLGSGNEQFF; CDR3 DNA: TGTGCCAGCAGCCCGGGACTAGGTTCGGGTAATGAGCAGTTCTTC
D gene: -; clone size: -; J gene: TRBJ2-7; V gene: TRBV6-5; CDR3 protein: CASLRQEIYEQYF; CDR3 DNA: TGTGCCAGCCTCAGACAGGAAATCTACGAGCAGTACTTC
D gene: TRBD1; clone size: few; J gene: TRBJ2-7; V gene: TRBV19; CDR3 protein: CASSILSGQPYEQYF; CDR3 DNA: TGTGCCAGTAGTATCTTGTCGGGACAGCCCTACGAGCAGTACTTC
D gene: -; clone size: -; J gene: TRBJ2-1; V gene: TRBV14; CDR3 protein: CASSRDFSSYNEQFF; CDR3 DNA: TGTGCCAGCAGTCGGGACTTTAGCTCCTACAATGAGCAGTTCTTC
D gene: TRBD2; clone size: many; J gene: TRBJ2-5; V gene: TRBV20-1; CDR3 protein: CSASGKGLAGGPEETQYF; CDR3 DNA: TGCAGTGCTAGCGGGAAAGGACTAGCGGGAGGGCCGGAAGAGACCCAGTACTTC
D gene: -; clone size: many; J gene: TRBJ2-1; V gene: TRBV6-1; CDR3 protein: CASTGGPYNEQFF; CDR3 DNA: TGTGCCAGCACTGGGGGACCTTACAATGAGCAGTTCTTC
D gene: -; clone size: -; J gene: TRBJ2-5; V gene: TRBV19; CDR3 protein: CASRAGDKQETQYF; CDR3 DNA: TGTGCCAGTCGGGCAGGCGACAAGCAAGAGACCCAGTACTTC
D gene: -; clone size: many; J gene: TRBJ2-1; V gene: TRBV7-9; CDR3 protein: CASSSTLGQNNEQFF; CDR3 DNA: TGTGCCAGCAGCTCCACATTGGGGCAAAACAATGAGCAGTTCTTC
D gene: TRBD1; clone size: many; J gene: TRBJ2-2; V gene: TRBV12-3/TRBV12-4; CDR3 protein: CASSYLWTGDTGELFF; CDR3 DNA: TGTGCCAGCAGCTACCTGTGGACAGGGGACACCGGGGAGCTGTTTTTT
D gene: TRBD2; clone size: -; J gene: TRBJ2-4; V gene: TRBV14; CDR3 protein: CASSQSPDTGQRGPKNIQYF; CDR3 DNA: TGTGCCAGCAGCCAATCTCCCGACACCGGGCAGCGGGGGCCCAAAAACATTCAGTACTTC
D gene: TRBD1; clone size: few; J gene: TRBJ2-1; V gene: TRBV29-1; CDR3 protein: CSVGDRGYHEQFF; CDR3 DNA: TGCAGCGTTGGTGACAGGGGGTACCATGAGCAGTTCTTC
D gene: TRBD2; clone size: many; J gene: TRBJ2-7; V gene: TRBV28; CDR3 protein: CASSVSGTTSYEQYF; CDR3 DNA: TGTGCCAGCAGTGTATCCGGGACTACGTCCTACGAGCAGTACTTC
D gene: -; clone size: many; J gene: TRBJ2-5; V gene: TRBV20-1; CDR3 protein: CSAPGNIKETQYF; CDR3 DNA: TGCAGTGCTCCGGGGAATATAAAAGAGACCCAGTACTTC
D gene: TRBD1; clone size: many; J gene: TRBJ2-6; V gene: TRBV7-4; CDR3 protein: CASSTGGDRGFHSGSGANVLTF; CDR3 DNA: TGTGCCAGCAGCACAGGCGGGGACAGGGGGTTTCACTCAGGCTCTGGGGCCAACGTCCTGACTTTC
D gene: TRBD1; clone size: many; J gene: TRBJ2-5; V gene: TRBV3-1; CDR3 protein: CASRDRGLKEETQYF; CDR3 DNA: TGTGCCAGCAGAGACAGGGGGCTCAAGGAAGAGACCCAGTACTTC
D gene: TRBD1; clone size: -; J gene: TRBJ1-5; V gene: TRBV7-9; CDR3 protein: CASSRGTDGRPQHF; CDR3 DNA: TGTGCCAGCAGCCGCGGGACAGATGGTAGGCCCCAGCATTTT
D gene: -; clone size: many; J gene: TRBJ2-7; V gene: TRBV20-1; CDR3 protein: CSARKRGGEQYF; CDR3 DNA: TGCAGTGCTCGCAAACGGGGTGGGGAGCAGTACTTC
D gene: TRBD2; clone size: many; J gene: TRBJ2-7; V gene: TRBV13; CDR3 protein: CASKHRATSGSHEQYF; CDR3 DNA: TGTGCCAGCAAGCACCGGGCGACTAGCGGGAGTCACGAGCAGTACTTC
D gene: TRBD2; clone size: many; J gene: TRBJ2-5; V gene: TRBV5-1; CDR3 protein: CASSWAGSSGEKETQYF; CDR3 DNA: TGCGCCAGCAGCTGGGCCGGGTCTAGCGGAGAAAAAGAGACCCAGTACTTC
D gene: -; clone size: many; J gene: TRBJ2-1; V gene: TRBV18; CDR3 protein: CASSPTSNEQFF; CDR3 DNA: TGTGCCAGCTCACCGACTAGCAATGAGCAGTTCTTC
D gene: -; clone size: -; J gene: TRBJ2-1; V gene: TRBV20-1; CDR3 protein: CSANPGLGSYNEQFF; CDR3 DNA: TGCAGTGCTAACCCGGGACTGGGATCCTACAATGAGCAGTTCTTC
D gene: -; clone size: many; J gene: TRBJ2-5; V gene: TRBV7-9; CDR3 protein: CASSLRGTLQETQYF; CDR3 DNA: TGTGCCAGCAGCCTTAGGGGGACCCTCCAAGAGACCCAGTACTTC
D gene: TRBD1; clone size: many; J gene: TRBJ2-7; V gene: TRBV7-6; CDR3 protein: CASSLRDSSLGEQYF; CDR3 DNA: TGTGCCAGCAGCTTAAGGGACAGCTCTTTAGGAGAGCAGTACTTC
D gene: -; clone size: many; J gene: TRBJ1-2; V gene: TRBV27; CDR3 protein: CASPHSSDRGYTF; CDR3 DNA: TGTGCCAGCCCCCATAGTAGTGACAGAGGCTACACCTTC
D gene: -; clone size: many; J gene: TRBJ1-3; V gene: TRBV4-3; CDR3 protein: CASSQNRVSGNTIYF; CDR3 DNA: TGCGCCAGCAGCCAAAACAGGGTTTCGGGAAACACCATATATTTT
D gene: -; clone size: many; J gene: TRBJ2-2; V gene: TRBV15; CDR3 protein: CATSRGVVEELFF; CDR3 DNA: TGTGCCACCAGCAGAGGGGTGGTCGAGGAGCTGTTTTTT
D gene: -; clone size: many; J gene: TRBJ2-3; V gene: TRBV6-5; CDR3 protein: CASSYSAFDGRGTDTQYF; CDR3 DNA: TGTGCCAGCAGTTACTCTGCTTTTGACGGGCGTGGCACAGATACGCAGTATTTT
D gene: TRBD2; clone size: many; J gene: TRBJ2-3; V gene: TRBV6-5; CDR3 protein: CASSYFTSGSDTQYF; CDR3 DNA: TGTGCCAGCAGTTACTTTACTAGCGGGTCAGATACGCAGTATTTT
D gene: TRBD2; clone size: many; J gene: TRBJ2-3; V gene: TRBV20-1; CDR3 protein: CSASPSSGSKFGTDTQYF; CDR3 DNA: TGCAGTGCTAGCCCCTCTAGCGGGAGTAAGTTCGGCACAGATACGCAGTATTTT
D gene: -; clone size: many; J gene: TRBJ1-6; V gene: TRBV7-9; CDR3 protein: CASSLKGYNSPLHF; CDR3 DNA: TGTGCCAGCAGCTTAAAGGGTTATAATTCACCCCTCCACTTT